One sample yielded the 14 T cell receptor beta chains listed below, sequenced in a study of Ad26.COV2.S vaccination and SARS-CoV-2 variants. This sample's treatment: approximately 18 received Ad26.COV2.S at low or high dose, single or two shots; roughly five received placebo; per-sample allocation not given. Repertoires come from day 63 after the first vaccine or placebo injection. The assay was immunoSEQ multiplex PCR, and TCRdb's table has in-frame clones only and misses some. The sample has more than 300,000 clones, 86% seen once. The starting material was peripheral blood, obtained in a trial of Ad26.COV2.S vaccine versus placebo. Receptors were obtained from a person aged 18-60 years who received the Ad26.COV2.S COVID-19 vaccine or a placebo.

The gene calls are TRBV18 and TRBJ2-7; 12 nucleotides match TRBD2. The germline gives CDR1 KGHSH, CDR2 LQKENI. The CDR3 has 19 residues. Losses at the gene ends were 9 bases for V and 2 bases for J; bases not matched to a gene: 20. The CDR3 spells CARFKTGLAGGFGTYEQYF. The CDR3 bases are TGTGCCAGATTTAAAACGGGGCTAGCGGGGGGGTTCGGAACCTACGAGCAGTACTTC.

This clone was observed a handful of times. As DNA, the CDR3 is TGCGCCAGCAGCTTCCTGACAGGGGCGAACACTGAAGCTTTCTTT. Protein: CASSFLTGANTEAFF. This sequence joins TRBV5-1 and TRBJ1-1; 8 positions agree with TRBD1. This CDR3 spans 15 amino acids. Germline assignment: CDR1 SGHRS and CDR2 YFSETQ. The V segment lost 2 bases and the J segment 1 base; nucleotides outside the gene matches: 4.

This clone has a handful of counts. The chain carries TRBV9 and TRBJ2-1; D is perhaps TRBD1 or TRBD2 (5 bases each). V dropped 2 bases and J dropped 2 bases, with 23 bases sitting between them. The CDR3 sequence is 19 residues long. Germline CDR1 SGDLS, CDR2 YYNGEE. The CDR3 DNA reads TGTGCCAGCAGCGTCGGACTGGGGTCCGGGGCGGCGACCTACAATGAGCAGTTCTTC. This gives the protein CASSVGLGSGAATYNEQFF.

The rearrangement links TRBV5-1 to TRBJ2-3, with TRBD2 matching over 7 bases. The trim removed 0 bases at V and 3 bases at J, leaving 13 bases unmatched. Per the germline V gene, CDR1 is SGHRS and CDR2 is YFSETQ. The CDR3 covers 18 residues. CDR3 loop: CASSLESGGLGGTDTQYF. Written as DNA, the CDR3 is TGCGCCAGCAGCTTGGAATCGGGGGGATTGGGAGGAACAGATACGCAGTATTTT.

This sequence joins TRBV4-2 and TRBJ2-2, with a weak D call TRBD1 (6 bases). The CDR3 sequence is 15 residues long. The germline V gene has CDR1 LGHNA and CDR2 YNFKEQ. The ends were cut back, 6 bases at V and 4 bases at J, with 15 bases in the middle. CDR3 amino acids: CASSTGTLSTGELFF. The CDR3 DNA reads TGTGCCAGCAGTACCGGGACACTTAGCACCGGGGAGCTGTTTTTT.

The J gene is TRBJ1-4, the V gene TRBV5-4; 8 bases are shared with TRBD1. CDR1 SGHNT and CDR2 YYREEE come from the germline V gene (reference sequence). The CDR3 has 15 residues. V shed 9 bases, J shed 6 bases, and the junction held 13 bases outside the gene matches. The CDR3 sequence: CATASGGLGDEKLFF. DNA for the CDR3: TGTGCCACCGCTTCAGGGGGCCTGGGAGATGAAAAACTGTTTTTT.

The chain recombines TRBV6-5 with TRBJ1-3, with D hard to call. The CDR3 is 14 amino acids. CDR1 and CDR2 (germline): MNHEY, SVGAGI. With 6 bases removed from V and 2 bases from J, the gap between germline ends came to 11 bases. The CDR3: CASRRDGAGNTIYF. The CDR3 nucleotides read TGTGCCAGCAGAAGAGACGGAGCTGGAAACACCATATATTTT.

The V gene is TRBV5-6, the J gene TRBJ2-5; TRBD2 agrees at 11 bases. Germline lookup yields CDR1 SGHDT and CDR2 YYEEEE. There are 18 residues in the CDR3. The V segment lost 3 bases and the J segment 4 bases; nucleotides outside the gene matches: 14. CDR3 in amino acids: CASSWLAGGLQGVETQYF. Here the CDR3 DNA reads TGTGCCAGCAGCTGGCTAGCGGGGGGCCTACAGGGCGTAGAGACCCAGTACTTC. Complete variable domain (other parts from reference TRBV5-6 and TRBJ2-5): DAGVTQSPTHLIKTRGQQVTLRCSPKSGHDTVSWYQQALGQGPQFIFQYYEEEERQRGNFPDRFSGHQFPNYSSELNVNALLLGDSALYLCASSWLAGGLQGVETQYFGPGTRLLVL.

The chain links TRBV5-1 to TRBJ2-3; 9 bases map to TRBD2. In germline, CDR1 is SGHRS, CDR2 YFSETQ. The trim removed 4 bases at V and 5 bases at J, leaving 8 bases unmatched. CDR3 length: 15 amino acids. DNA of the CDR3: TGCGCCAGCAGCCTTCAGCGGGGGGCGGTAGATACGCAGTATTTT. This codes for CASSLQRGAVDTQYF.

DNA for the CDR3: TGTGCCAGCAGTCTCCTAGGGGACACTGAAGCTTTCTTT. Residues: CASSLLGDTEAFF. V is TRBV6-5 and J is TRBJ1-1; D is possibly TRBD1 (5 bases). CDR3 length: 13 residues. With 5 bases removed from V and 3 bases from J, the gap between germline ends came to 10 bases. The germline CDR1 and CDR2 sequences are MNHEY and SVGAGI.

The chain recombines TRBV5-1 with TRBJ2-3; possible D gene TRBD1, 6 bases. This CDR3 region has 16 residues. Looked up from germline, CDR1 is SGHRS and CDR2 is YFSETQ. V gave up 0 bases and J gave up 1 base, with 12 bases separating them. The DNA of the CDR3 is TGCGCCAGCAGCTTGGCGGGGACATCACGCACAGATACGCAGTATTTT. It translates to CASSLAGTSRTDTQYF.

CDR3 nucleotides: TGTGCCAGCTCATCTTACCCGGATACGCAGTATTTT. Amino acids: CASSSYPDTQYF. This chain connects TRBV18 to TRBJ2-3, with no clear D. Germline CDR1 and CDR2: KGHSH and LQKENI. This CDR3 is built from 12 residues. V lost 5 bases to trimming and J lost 6 bases, with 9 bases between them.

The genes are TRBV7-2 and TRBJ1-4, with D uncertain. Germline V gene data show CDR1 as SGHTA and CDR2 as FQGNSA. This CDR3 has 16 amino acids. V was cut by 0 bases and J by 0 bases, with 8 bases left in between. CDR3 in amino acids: CASSLAGGSTNEKLFF. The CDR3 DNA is TGTGCCAGCAGCTTAGCCGGCGGGTCAACTAATGAAAAACTGTTTTTT.

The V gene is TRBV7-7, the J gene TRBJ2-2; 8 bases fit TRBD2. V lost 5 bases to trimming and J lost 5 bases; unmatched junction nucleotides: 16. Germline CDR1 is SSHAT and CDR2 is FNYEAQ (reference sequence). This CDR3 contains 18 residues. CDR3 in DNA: TGTGCCAGCAGCCAGCGCCTCTTTGCGGGGGGCCTAACCGGGGAGCTGTTTTTT. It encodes CASSQRLFAGGLTGELFF.